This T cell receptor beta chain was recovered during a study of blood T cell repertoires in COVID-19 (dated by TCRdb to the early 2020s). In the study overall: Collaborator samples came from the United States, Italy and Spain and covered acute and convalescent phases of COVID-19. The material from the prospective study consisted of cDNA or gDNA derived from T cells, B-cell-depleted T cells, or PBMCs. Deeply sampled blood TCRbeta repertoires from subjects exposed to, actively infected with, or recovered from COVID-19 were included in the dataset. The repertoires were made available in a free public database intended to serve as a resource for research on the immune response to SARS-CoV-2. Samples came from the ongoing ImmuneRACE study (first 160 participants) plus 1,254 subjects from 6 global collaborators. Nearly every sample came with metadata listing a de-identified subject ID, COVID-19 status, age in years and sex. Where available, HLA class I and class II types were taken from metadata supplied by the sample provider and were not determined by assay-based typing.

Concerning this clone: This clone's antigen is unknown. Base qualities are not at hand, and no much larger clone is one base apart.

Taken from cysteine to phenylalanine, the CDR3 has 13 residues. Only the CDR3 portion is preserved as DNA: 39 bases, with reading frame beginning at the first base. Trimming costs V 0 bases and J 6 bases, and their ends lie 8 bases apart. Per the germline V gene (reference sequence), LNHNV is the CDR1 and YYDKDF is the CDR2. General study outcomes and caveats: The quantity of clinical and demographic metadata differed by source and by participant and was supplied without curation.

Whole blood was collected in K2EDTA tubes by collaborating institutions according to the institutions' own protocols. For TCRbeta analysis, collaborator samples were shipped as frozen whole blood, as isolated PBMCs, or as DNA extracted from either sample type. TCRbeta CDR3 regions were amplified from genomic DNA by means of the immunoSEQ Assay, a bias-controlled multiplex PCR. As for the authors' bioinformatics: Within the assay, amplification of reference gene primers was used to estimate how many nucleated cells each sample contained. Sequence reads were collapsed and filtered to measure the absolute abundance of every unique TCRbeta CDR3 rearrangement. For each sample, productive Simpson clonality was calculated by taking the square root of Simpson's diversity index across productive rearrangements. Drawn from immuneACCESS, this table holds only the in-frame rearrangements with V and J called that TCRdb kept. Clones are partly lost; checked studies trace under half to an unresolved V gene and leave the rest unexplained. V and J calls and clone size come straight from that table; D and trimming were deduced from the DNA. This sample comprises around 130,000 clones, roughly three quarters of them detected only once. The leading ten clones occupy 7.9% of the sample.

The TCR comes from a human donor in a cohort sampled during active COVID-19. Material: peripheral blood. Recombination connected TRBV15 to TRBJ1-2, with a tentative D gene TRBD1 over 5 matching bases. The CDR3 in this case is CATSREEGDGYTF. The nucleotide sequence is TGTGCCACCAGCAGAGAGGAAGGGGATGGCTACACCTTC.